The clone carrying this TCR beta chain has more than one count but fewer than ten. Its antigen remains unknown. Every bit of the isolated RNA underwent reverse transcription, so sequencing read expressed TCRB transcripts. Some clones are missing from TCRdb's copy, which holds only in-frame ones; the method was immunoSEQ multiplex PCR. The repertoire consists of about 330,000 clones, with 11% occurring once and the leading ten covering 0.015%. The sample belongs to a study of beta chain features in type 1 diabetes. General observations from the study: Any role of HLA type in TCRB rearrangement remained unresolved here. A closer apparent resemblance between naive, central memory and Treg TCRB repertoires was seen in patients than in healthy donors.

The TCR originated in a woman aged 25 to 45 in good health. Specimen: naive CD4+ T cells from blood.

CDR3: CASSGDRGGGTEAFF. In nucleotides, the CDR3 is TGTGCCAGCTCCGGGGACAGGGGAGGGGGCACTGAAGCTTTCTTT. The V call is TRBV2, the J call TRBJ1-1, with 10 nucleotides matching TRBD1. The CDR3 totals 15 residues. CDR1 is SNHLY and CDR2 is FYNNEI in the germline V gene. The ends lost 8 bases at V and 4 bases at J; junction bases unmatched: 10. The variable domain in full, completed from reference TRBV2 and TRBJ1-1, reads EPEVTQTPSHQVTQMGQEVILRCVPISNHLYFYWYRQILGQKVEFLVSFYNNEISEKSEIFDDQFSVERPDGSNFTLKIRSTKLEDSAMYFCASSGDRGGGTEAFFGQGTRLTVV.